A few counts support the clone carrying this T cell receptor beta chain. Its antigen is unknown. The sample originates from a study of blood T cells in healthy people across ages. Combining a sample-barcoded 5' primer with a J-beta primer mix, a second PCR ran for roughly 6 to 11 cycles. A single record per CDR3 protein comes from TCRdb applying MiXCR to the 5' RACE reads. The table records roughly 1,100,000 distinct CDR3 sequences, approximately 25% of them present only once. The germline V gene encodes CDR1 SEHNR and CDR2 FQNEAQ (reference sequence). The V end was cut by 2 bases, the J end by 6 bases, with 17 bases between. The CDR3 has 15 amino acids. Study-level findings and limits: TCR beta diversity per million T cells fell roughly linearly with age. TCR beta diversity was tightly associated with the proportion of naive T cells.

PBMCs, at least 6.5 million per sample, were isolated. These data were also reused for a study on T cells of mothers and their children. That investigation notes: The sample comes from several healthy Caucasian donors: mothers and children.

The sequenced sample was blood. The origin of this receptor is a girl aged 2-10 years in good health. The chain uses TRBV7-9 and TRBJ2-7; the D call may be TRBD1 or TRBD2 (5 bases each). The CDR3: CASSLSDGDPLEQYF. DNA for the CDR3: TGTGCCAGCAGCTTAAGTGACGGGGACCCCCTCGAGCAGTACTTC.